The 29 T cell receptor beta chains below all came from one sample that was sequenced in a study of blood T cell repertoires in COVID-19 (dated by TCRdb to the early 2020s). Receptor amplification or capture employed the immunoSEQ multiplex PCR assay. Drawn from immuneACCESS, this table holds only the in-frame rearrangements with V and J called that TCRdb kept. Clones are partly lost; checked studies trace under half to an unresolved V gene and leave the rest unexplained. The table for this sample lists hundreds of thousands of clones; about 91% of them were counted only once. Together, the top ten hold just under 6.5% of the sample. The sample consisted of peripheral blood. The receptors originated from a woman aged 25-40 years with COVID-19, enrolled during active disease.

The rearrangement links TRBV12-3 or TRBV12-4 to TRBJ1-2; D not certain. The V gene lost 1 base and the J gene lost 6 bases, with 9 bases spanning the gap. The CDR3 extends over 13 amino acids. The CDR3 sequence: CASSLGGEDGYTF. CDR3 nucleotide sequence: TGTGCCAGCAGTTTAGGTGGAGAGGATGGCTACACCTTC.

The rearrangement joins TRBV4-3 to TRBJ1-2; 10 bases match TRBD1. This CDR3 is 15 amino acids long. CDR1 LGHNA and CDR2 YSLEER come from the germline V gene. V trimming: 3 bases; J trimming: 7 bases; junction bases outside the gene matches: 8. CDR3 sequence (DNA): TGCGCCAGCAGCCAGGTCGACAGGGGGCGAGGTGGCTACACCTTC. It codes for CASSQVDRGRGGYTF.

J is TRBJ2-5 and V is TRBV28; unclear D gene. V was cut by 3 bases and J by 5 bases, with 13 bases left in between. CDR1 and CDR2 (germline): MDHEN, SYDVKM. The CDR3 spans 14 residues. In nucleotides, the CDR3 is TGTGCCAGCAGTTTTCCTCCCCCCGGGGAGACCCAGTACTTC. It encodes CASSFPPPGETQYF.

The chain recombines TRBV6-1 with TRBJ2-7; D gene ambiguous. The CDR3 contains 13 residues. Germline-derived CDR1 and CDR2 are MNHNS and SASEGT. Trimming removed 1 base at V and 6 bases at J, with 10 bases between. DNA of the CDR3: TGTGCCAGCAGTGAAGGAGCATCCGGCGAGCAGTACGTC. Residues: CASSEGASGEQYV.

This chain connects TRBV4-1 to TRBJ2-7, with a tentative D call TRBD1 (5 bases). V was clipped by 1 base and J by 3 bases, with 7 bases between them. The germline V gene encodes CDR1 MGHRA and CDR2 YSYEKL. CDR3 size: 13 residues. The CDR3 sequence: CASSQAQGYEQYF. The CDR3 region has the DNA TGCGCCAGCAGCCAAGCCCAGGGCTACGAGCAGTACTTC.

The V and J genes are TRBV5-5 and TRBJ2-3; 9 bases match TRBD1. CDR1 SGHKS and CDR2 YYEKEE come from the germline V gene (reference sequence). V shed 1 base and J 2 bases; nucleotides not matched to a gene: 5. This CDR3 is 16 amino acids long. The CDR3: CASSLPTGGLTDTQYF. DNA of the CDR3: TGTGCCAGCAGCTTGCCAACAGGGGGCCTCACAGATACGCAGTATTTT.

The rearrangement uses TRBV7-9 and TRBJ1-5; 7 positions agree with TRBD1. J gave up 1 base and V 6 bases, and 12 bases lay outside the gene matches. Germline V gene sequence: CDR1 SEHNR, CDR2 FQNEAQ (reference sequence). The CDR3 totals 17 residues. As DNA, the CDR3 is TGTGCCAGCAGTTGGACAGGCCGCTCGGGGAGCAATCAGCCCCAGCATTTT. It specifies CASSWTGRSGSNQPQHF.

This chain connects TRBV7-2 to TRBJ2-5; weak D call: TRBD2 (6 bases). CDR3 length: 13 residues. Deletions cut 1 base from V and 7 bases from J, with 10 bases between. The germline V gene encodes CDR1 SGHTA and CDR2 FQGNSA. The CDR3 nucleotides read TGTGCCAGCAGCTTAGAGGAGGGTGGGACCCAGTACTTC. It encodes CASSLEEGGTQYF.

The chain combines TRBV5-6 with TRBJ2-5; 14 bases map to TRBD2. The germline V gene encodes CDR1 SGHDT and CDR2 YYEEEE. With 6 bases clipped from V and 5 bases from J, the junction kept 12 bases outside the gene matches. The CDR3 length is 17 residues. The CDR3 DNA reads TGTGCCAGCACCTCGGTGACTAGCGGGGGGGCCCGGGAGACCCAGTACTTC. This sequence encodes CASTSVTSGGARETQYF.

The chain joins TRBV6-5 to TRBJ1-2, with a tentative D call TRBD1 (5 bases). Germline V gene data show CDR1 as MNHEY and CDR2 as SVGAGI. The CDR3 loop spans 13 amino acids. V lost 5 bases and J 4 bases, leaving 11 bases between the germline ends. CDR3 in DNA: TGTGCCAGCAGTAGAGACAGAACCTATGGCTACACCTTC. Protein: CASSRDRTYGYTF.

The chain carries TRBV27 and TRBJ2-1, with 9 nucleotides matching TRBD2. The CDR3 runs to 15 residues. Germline V CDR1 and CDR2: MNHEY, SMNVEV (reference sequence). Germline trimming cut 3 bases from V and 3 bases from J; bases unmatched to any gene: 3. The CDR3 DNA sequence: TGTGCCAGCAGTTTCGGTAGCGGGGGCTACAATGAGCAGTTCTTC. Translation: CASSFGSGGYNEQFF.

There are a few counts of this clone. The J gene is TRBJ1-2, the V gene TRBV7-9, with a weak D call TRBD1 (5 bases). The CDR3 is 15 amino acids. The germline V gene has CDR1 SEHNR and CDR2 FQNEAQ (reference sequence). V shed 6 bases and J shed 4 bases, with 18 bases lying between them. The CDR3 loop reads CASRRGTDSSYGYTF. In nucleotides, the CDR3 is TGTGCCAGCAGAAGAGGAACCGACAGTTCCTATGGCTACACCTTC.

The rearrangement links TRBV14 to TRBJ1-3, with TRBD1 matching 8 bases. Per germline, CDR1 SGHDN and CDR2 FVKESK. CDR3 length: 14 amino acids. The J segment lost 4 bases and the V segment lost 7 bases, leaving 6 bases of the junction unmatched. The CDR3 DNA follows: TGTGCCAGCACCCGTGGACAGGGAGGAAACACCATATATTTT. Encoded protein: CASTRGQGGNTIYF.

This sequence joins TRBV11-2 and TRBJ2-3; D is perhaps TRBD2 (5 bases). Trimming took off 5 bases at V and 2 bases at J, with 14 bases between the two ends. CDR3 size: 15 residues. Germline V gene lookup returns CDR1 SGHAT and CDR2 FQNNGV. CDR3 bases: TGTGCCAGCAGCGCCACCGGACTTACCACAGATACGCAGTATTTT. It encodes CASSATGLTTDTQYF.

The chain joins TRBV18 to TRBJ1-2, with 7 bases aligning to TRBD1. With 1 base clipped from V and 0 bases from J, the junction kept 5 bases outside the gene matches. CDR3 length equals 16 residues. Per germline, CDR1 KGHSH and CDR2 LQKENI. In DNA form, the CDR3 reads TGTGCCAGCTCACCACAGGACAGGCCGGCTAACTATGGCTACACCTTC. It encodes CASSPQDRPANYGYTF.

This chain connects TRBV4-1 to TRBJ1-2; D unclear. The V end lost 0 bases, the J end lost 1 base, and 3 bases lay between the germline ends. This CDR3 spans 13 amino acids. Germline V gene data show CDR1 as MGHRA and CDR2 as YSYEKL. The CDR3 coding sequence is TGCGCCAGCAGCCAAGATAGTAACTATGGCTACACCTTC. This sequence encodes CASSQDSNYGYTF.

The chain joins TRBV2 to TRBJ2-3, with D uncertain. Germline loops: CDR1 SNHLY, CDR2 FYNNEI. CDR3 size: 16 residues. Trimming left V 4 bases short and J 2 bases short, with 16 bases between. CDR3 protein: CASSARELSITDTQYF. DNA of the CDR3: TGTGCCAGCAGTGCTCGAGAACTCTCGATCACAGATACGCAGTATTTT.

The chain links TRBV6-2 or TRBV6-3 to TRBJ2-7; 8 positions match TRBD2. The ends lost 0 bases at V and 3 bases at J; junction bases unmatched: 4. The V gene's germline CDR1 is MNHEY and CDR2 SVGEGT. The CDR3 extends over 15 amino acids. CDR3 loop: CASSYSLGLVYEQYV. The CDR3 DNA reads TGTGCCAGCAGTTACTCGTTGGGACTAGTCTACGAGCAGTACGTC.

This chain connects TRBV19 to TRBJ2-4, with D perhaps matching TRBD2 (6 bases). Per germline, CDR1 LNHDA and CDR2 SQIVND (reference sequence). The CDR3 length is 13 residues. The V end was cut by 5 bases, the J end by 6 bases, with 11 bases between. CDR3 amino acids: CASSSQGGNIQYF. For the CDR3, the DNA is TGTGCCAGTAGTTCGCAGGGAGGAAACATTCAGTACTTC.

This chain connects TRBV29-1 to TRBJ1-2, with TRBD1 matching over 8 bases. In germline, CDR1 is SQVTM, CDR2 ANQGSEA. V lost 7 bases, J lost 0 bases, and 13 bases stayed unmatched. CDR3 length equals 16 residues. CDR3 nucleotide sequence: TGCAGCGCCGCCGACAGGGGCTATACTACTAACTATGGCTACACCTTC. Amino acid sequence: CSAADRGYTTNYGYTF. The whole variable domain, filled in from reference TRBV29-1 and TRBJ1-2, reads SAVISQKPSRDICQRGTSLTIQCQVDSQVTMMFWYRQQPGQSLTLIATANQGSEATYESGFVIDKFPISRPNLTFSTLTVSNMSPEDSSIYLCSAADRGYTTNYGYTFGSGTRLTVV.

The rearrangement links TRBV4-3 to TRBJ2-5, with TRBD1 matching over 8 bases. With V trimmed by 6 bases and J by 2 bases, 14 bases remained unmatched. CDR3 length: 17 residues. From germline, CDR1 is LGHNA and CDR2 YSLEER. The CDR3 protein is CASSRLQGAGRQETQYF. The CDR3 nucleotides read TGCGCCAGCAGTCGACTCCAGGGGGCGGGACGGCAAGAGACCCAGTACTTC.

Comment on this clone: This sample also contains other DNA sequences that code for the same CDR3. This chain connects TRBV28 to TRBJ1-5, with D uncertain. The CDR3 runs to 11 residues. Trimming took off 5 bases at V and 4 bases at J, with 3 bases between the two ends. Germline V gene data show CDR1 as MDHEN and CDR2 as SYDVKM. CDR3 DNA sequence: TGTGCCAGCAGTCGGAATCAGCCCCAGCATTTT. This translates into CASSRNQPQHF.

V usage is TRBV18 and J usage is TRBJ2-7; 10 nucleotides line up with TRBD1. The CDR3 runs to 15 residues. V trimming: 2 bases; J trimming: 6 bases; junction bases outside the gene matches: 7. From germline, CDR1 is KGHSH and CDR2 LQKENI. For the CDR3, the DNA is TGTGCCAGCTCACCAGTACCGGGACAGGGGTCCGAGCAGTACTTC. Its translation: CASSPVPGQGSEQYF.

V gene TRBV6-4 combines with J gene TRBJ2-2, with 9 bases identical to TRBD2. CDR1 and CDR2 (germline): MRHNA, SNTAGT. V trimming: 6 bases; J trimming: 6 bases; junction bases outside the gene matches: 11. There are 16 residues in the CDR3. This chain's CDR3 is CASSPDSGRYPGELFF. CDR3 DNA: TGTGCCAGCAGCCCAGATAGCGGGAGATACCCCGGGGAGCTGTTTTTT.

This clone turned up a few times. The chain uses TRBV2 and TRBJ2-7, with TRBD1 matching 9 bases. CDR3 length equals 13 residues. The V gene end was trimmed by 8 bases and the J gene end by 5 bases; junction bases not matched to a gene: 7. Per germline, CDR1 SNHLY and CDR2 FYNNEI. This CDR3 reads CASSGTGLDEQYV. CDR3 DNA: TGTGCCAGCTCCGGGACAGGGCTCGACGAGCAGTACGTC.

This chain connects TRBV3-1 (or the pseudogene TRBV3-2) to TRBJ1-3, with D uncertain. CDR3 length: 17 residues. Germline lookup yields CDR1 LGHDT and CDR2 YNNKEL (reference sequence). V dropped 1 base and J dropped 11 bases, with 24 bases sitting between them. Written as DNA, the CDR3 is TGTGCCAGCAGCCAAGTTCCCATAGGCGGCGGCGGTGAATCCATATATTTT. It encodes CASSQVPIGGGGESIYF.

The rearrangement links TRBV27 to TRBJ2-7; a possible D gene is TRBD1 (6 bases). The CDR3 runs 13 residues. Germline CDR1 is MNHEY and CDR2 is SMNVEV (reference sequence). Trimming removed 5 bases from V and 6 bases from J, with 14 bases in between. The DNA of the CDR3 is TGTGCCAGCAGTATCACAGGGTCTAGCGAGCAGTACTTC. This translates into CASSITGSSEQYF.

This chain uses TRBV2 with TRBJ2-1; a weak D match, TRBD1 (6 bases). The germline gives CDR1 SNHLY, CDR2 FYNNEI. The V end lost 1 base, the J end lost 2 bases, and 12 bases lay between the germline ends. This CDR3 comprises 16 residues. The DNA of the CDR3 is TGTGCCAGCAGTGAAGTGAGCAGGGGACCCTACAATGAGCAGTTCTTC. Amino acids: CASSEVSRGPYNEQFF.

The chain couples TRBV19 to TRBJ1-3, with D possibly TRBD1 on 5 matching bases. CDR3 length: 14 amino acids. The germline gives CDR1 LNHDA, CDR2 SQIVND (reference sequence). V was cut by 3 bases and J by 4 bases, with 10 bases left in between. Here the CDR3 DNA reads TGTGCCAGTAGTATCGGAGGGGACGGAAACACCATATATTTT. Translating gives CASSIGGDGNTIYF.